These 16 T cell receptor beta chains were all obtained from the same sample, sequenced in a study of T cell clusters in autoimmune cytopenias. Each sample's input was around 270 ng genomic DNA, 35,000 to 40,000 genome equivalents. Multiplex touch-down PCR amplified TRB using TRB-A and TRB-B pools in one tube. TCRdb re-called the multiplex PCR reads; one entry per CDR3 protein, DNA not given. This listing includes approximately 6,000 distinct CDR3 sequences. The sample was also reused in another study, on T cell repertoires in aging, cancer and after chemotherapy.

Sample: peripheral blood. The receptors were sampled from a human donor in good health.

This clonotype is classed as medium-sized by frequency. CDR3 in amino acids: CAWSVRVLYGYTF. The V call is TRBV30, the J call TRBJ1-2. Per the germline V gene, CDR1 is GTSNPN and CDR2 is SVGIG (reference sequence). The CDR3 is made up of 13 amino acids.

By frequency, this clonotype registers medium-sized. The chain employs TRBV6-5 and TRBJ2-5; the TCRdb call, TRBD2, lacks DNA for checking. The CDR3 runs 19 residues. The germline CDR1 and CDR2 sequences are MNHEY and SVGAGI. CDR3 loop: CASSYSIAGGPVDQETQYF.

This clonotype ranks as medium-sized in terms of frequency. The gene calls are TRBV10-3 and TRBJ2-2; the D call of TRBD1 rests on TCRdb alone, since no DNA is present to check it. Per germline, CDR1 ENHRY and CDR2 SYGVKD. The CDR3 contains 15 residues. The CDR3 reads CAISEMGQKTGELFF.

This clonotype registers medium-sized by frequency. The V call is TRBV6-1, the J call TRBJ2-3; the D call from TCRdb, TRBD2, cannot be confirmed without DNA. The CDR3 consists of 15 residues. Germline V gene sequence: CDR1 MNHNS, CDR2 SASEGT. The CDR3 here is CASSEEAGGRNTQYF.

J is TRBJ1-2 and V is TRBV30. The CDR3 contains 15 residues. Per the germline V gene, CDR1 is GTSNPN and CDR2 is SVGIG (reference sequence). The CDR3 here is CAWSGQGVRSGGYTF.

Considering frequency, this clonotype is medium-sized (0.01 to 0.1%). The gene calls are TRBV29-1 and TRBJ1-1. The CDR3 loop spans 11 amino acids. Germline CDR1 SQVTM, CDR2 ANQGSEA. This chain's CDR3 is CSVLVYTEAFF.

This chain uses TRBV6-5 with TRBJ1-1. Germline CDR1 and CDR2: MNHEY and SVGAGI. The CDR3 contains 15 residues. CDR3 sequence: CASSRKSQRDTEAFF.

The chain combines TRBV12-3 or TRBV12-4 with TRBJ2-5. There are 13 residues in the CDR3. The CDR3 reads CASQEFESETQYF.

This chain joins TRBV2 and TRBJ2-3; the TCRdb call, TRBD2, lacks DNA for checking. Germline V gene data show CDR1 as SNHLY and CDR2 as FYNNEI. CDR3 size: 14 residues. CDR3 amino acids: CASHSPRGADTQYF.

The genes are TRBV7-6 and TRBJ2-1. CDR1 and CDR2 from the germline V gene are SGHVS and FNYEAQ. This CDR3 has 14 amino acids. This CDR3 is CASSSLSGNNEQFF.

This clonotype is medium-sized by frequency. This rearrangement joins TRBV19 to TRBJ2-7; TCRdb proposes TRBD1, but this gene call is untestable without DNA. Germline CDR1 LNHDA, CDR2 SQIVND (reference sequence). The CDR3 length is 13 residues. CDR3 residues: CASSIEREGQQYF.

This clonotype registers medium-sized by frequency. This chain joins TRBV5-6 and TRBJ2-1; the TCRdb call, TRBD2, lacks DNA for checking. CDR3 length: 14 residues. The germline V gene has CDR1 SGHDT and CDR2 YYEEEE. CDR3 region: CASSWVTSRNEQFF.

Judged by frequency, this clonotype is medium-sized. This rearrangement joins TRBV5-6 to TRBJ1-2. The CDR3 is 11 residues long. Germline CDR1 and CDR2: SGHDT and YYEEEE. CDR3 loop: CASSTSYGYTF.

Frequency places this clonotype as medium-sized. The chain joins TRBV5-5 to TRBJ2-7; the TCRdb call, TRBD1, lacks DNA for checking. Germline CDR1 and CDR2: SGHKS and YYEKEE (reference sequence). The CDR3 extends over 14 amino acids. The CDR3 loop reads CASSVSGTAYEQYF.

J is TRBJ2-7 and V is TRBV6-2 or TRBV6-3. Germline CDR1 is MNHEY and CDR2 is SVGEGT. This CDR3 contains 14 residues. The CDR3 region is CASSYSDSSYEQYF.

V usage is TRBV6-1 and J usage is TRBJ2-7; absent DNA, TCRdb's TRBD1 call cannot be checked. CDR3 length equals 17 residues. CDR1 and CDR2 from the germline V gene are MNHNS and SASEGT. CDR3 loop: CASSSPVGTGGPREQYF.